This TCR beta chain was retrieved from a study of T-cell memory formation after mild COVID-19. Study background: Clusters of TCRs were largely donor specific.

This CDR3 comprises 16 residues. V was clipped by 6 bases and J by 1 base; unmatched bases: 8. Per germline, CDR1 MNHNY and CDR2 SVGAGI (reference sequence). TCRdb processed the 5' RACE reads anew with MiXCR; each CDR3 protein has one entry. The sample carries 200,000 or so distinct CDR3 sequences, over 9% recorded once. Comments on this clonotype: Its antigen remains unknown.

Study-wide results and limits: CD4+ contracting clones lay mainly in CM and EM, CD8+ ones in EMRA. Researchers found some responding clones in pre-infection memory, a sign that cross-reactive memory joined.

The chain has TRBV6-6 and TRBJ2-3; 9 nucleotides agree with TRBD2. The receptor was derived from a man younger than 35 who had mild COVID-19 (a few samples of this study predate the infection). Cell type and time point are not known. The sequenced material came from PBMCs or a T cell subset sorted from them (not recorded which). CDR3 amino acids: CASRSGLAGRTDTQYF. In DNA form, the CDR3 reads TGTGCCAGCAGATCCGGTCTAGCGGGGCGCACAGATACGCAGTATTTT.